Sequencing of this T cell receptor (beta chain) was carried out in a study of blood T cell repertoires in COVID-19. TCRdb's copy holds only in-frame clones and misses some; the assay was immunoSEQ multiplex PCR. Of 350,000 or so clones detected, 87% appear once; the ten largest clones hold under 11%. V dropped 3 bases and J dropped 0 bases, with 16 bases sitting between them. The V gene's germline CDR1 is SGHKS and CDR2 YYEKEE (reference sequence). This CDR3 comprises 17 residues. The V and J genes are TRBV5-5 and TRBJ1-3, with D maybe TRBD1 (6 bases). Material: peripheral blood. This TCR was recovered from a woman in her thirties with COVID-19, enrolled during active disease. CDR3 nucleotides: TGTGCCAGCAGCTACCGGGGGGCCGGAATCTCTGGAAACACCATATATTTT. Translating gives CASSYRGAGISGNTIYF.